This T cell receptor beta chain comes out of a study of blood T cell repertoires in COVID-19. As for the study in general: The United States, Italy and Spain were the sources of the acute and convalescent COVID-19 samples.

The CDR3 runs 16 residues. Trimming removed 3 bases from V and 1 base from J; junction bases left unmatched: 6. The germline gives CDR1 MGHRA, CDR2 YSYEKL. Per the study methods: By means of reference gene primer amplification, nucleated cell counts were estimated. The data were produced by immunoSEQ multiplex PCR, yet TCRdb's version contains in-frame clones alone and is incomplete. V, J and clone size derive from that table, while D and trimming were established from the DNA sequence. The sample contains around 40,000 clones, roughly 85% of which appear only once. V gene TRBV4-1 combines with J gene TRBJ2-7, with 10 bases fitting TRBD2. The clonotype originates from a man in his sixties with COVID-19, enrolled during active disease. What was sequenced was peripheral blood. This CDR3 is CASSQSSGSLSYEQYF. In nucleotides, the CDR3 is TGCGCCAGCAGCCAGTCTAGCGGGAGCCTATCCTACGAGCAGTACTTC.